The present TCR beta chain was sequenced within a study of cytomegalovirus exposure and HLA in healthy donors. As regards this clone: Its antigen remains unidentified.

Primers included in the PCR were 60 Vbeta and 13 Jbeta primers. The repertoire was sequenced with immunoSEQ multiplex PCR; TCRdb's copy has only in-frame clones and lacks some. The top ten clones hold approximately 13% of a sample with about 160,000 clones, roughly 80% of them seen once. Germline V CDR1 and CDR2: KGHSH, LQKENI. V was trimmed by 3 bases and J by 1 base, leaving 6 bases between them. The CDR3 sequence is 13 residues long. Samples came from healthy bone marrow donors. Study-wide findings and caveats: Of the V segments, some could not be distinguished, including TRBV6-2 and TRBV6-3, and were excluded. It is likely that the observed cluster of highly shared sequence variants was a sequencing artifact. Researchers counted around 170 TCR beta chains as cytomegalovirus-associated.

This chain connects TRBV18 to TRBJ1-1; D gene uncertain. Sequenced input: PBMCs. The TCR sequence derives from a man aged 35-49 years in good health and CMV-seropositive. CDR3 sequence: CASSPRTNTEAFF. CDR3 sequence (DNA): TGTGCCAGCTCACCCAGAACGAACACTGAAGCTTTCTTT.